This record concerns one T cell receptor (beta chain) sequence. These data come from a study of PD-1 blockade in classical Hodgkin lymphoma. Relapse after autologous stem cell transplantation occurred in every patient, and brentuximab vedotin exposure varied. The assay was immunoSEQ multiplex PCR, and TCRdb's table has in-frame clones only and misses some. The sample yields 20,000 to 25,000 clones, about 80% seen once. V was cut by 7 bases and J by 2 bases, with 13 bases left in between. This CDR3 is built from 14 residues. The V gene's germline CDR1 is LNHDA and CDR2 SQIVND (reference sequence). The rearrangement joins TRBV19 to TRBJ2-3; no definite D call. The receptor's source is a human donor with classical Hodgkin lymphoma. Source: peripheral blood mononuclear cells (PBMCs), taken before the second cycle of nivolumab. The CDR3 DNA reads TGTGCCAGTAAGCCTGGTCTAAACACAGATACGCAGTATTTT. Its translation: CASKPGLNTDTQYF.